This T cell receptor (beta chain) stems from a study of neoadjuvant nivolumab and ipilimumab in lung cancer. Overall study context: Nivolumab 3 mg/kg was given days 1, 15 and 29, plus ipilimumab 1 mg/kg day 1 in combination. Study results and limitations: Pathologic regression was not significantly tied to TCR clonality. Only two of four nivolumab-treated tumors gained richness and clonality by surgery. Higher pretherapy blood TCR richness went with higher resected-tumor richness.

TCRdb's table, derived via immunoSEQ multiplex PCR, lists solely in-frame clones and lacks some. The sample has 26,000 or so clones, 80% seen once; the top ten hold 6% to 7%. CDR1 is LNHNV, CDR2 YYDKDF, per germline (reference sequence). The CDR3 covers 13 residues. Between the trimmed V and J ends, which lost 0 bases and 8 bases, there was a span of 8 bases. Details on this clone: The target antigen is unknown.

Sample: peripheral blood, taken before neoadjuvant nivolumab, alone or with ipilimumab. This chain joins TRBV15 and TRBJ1-5, with D unresolved. The origin of this receptor is an adult with non-small cell lung cancer. CDR3 sequence reads: CATSRELEKPQHF. The CDR3 bases are TGTGCCACCAGCAGAGAGTTGGAGAAGCCCCAGCATTTT.